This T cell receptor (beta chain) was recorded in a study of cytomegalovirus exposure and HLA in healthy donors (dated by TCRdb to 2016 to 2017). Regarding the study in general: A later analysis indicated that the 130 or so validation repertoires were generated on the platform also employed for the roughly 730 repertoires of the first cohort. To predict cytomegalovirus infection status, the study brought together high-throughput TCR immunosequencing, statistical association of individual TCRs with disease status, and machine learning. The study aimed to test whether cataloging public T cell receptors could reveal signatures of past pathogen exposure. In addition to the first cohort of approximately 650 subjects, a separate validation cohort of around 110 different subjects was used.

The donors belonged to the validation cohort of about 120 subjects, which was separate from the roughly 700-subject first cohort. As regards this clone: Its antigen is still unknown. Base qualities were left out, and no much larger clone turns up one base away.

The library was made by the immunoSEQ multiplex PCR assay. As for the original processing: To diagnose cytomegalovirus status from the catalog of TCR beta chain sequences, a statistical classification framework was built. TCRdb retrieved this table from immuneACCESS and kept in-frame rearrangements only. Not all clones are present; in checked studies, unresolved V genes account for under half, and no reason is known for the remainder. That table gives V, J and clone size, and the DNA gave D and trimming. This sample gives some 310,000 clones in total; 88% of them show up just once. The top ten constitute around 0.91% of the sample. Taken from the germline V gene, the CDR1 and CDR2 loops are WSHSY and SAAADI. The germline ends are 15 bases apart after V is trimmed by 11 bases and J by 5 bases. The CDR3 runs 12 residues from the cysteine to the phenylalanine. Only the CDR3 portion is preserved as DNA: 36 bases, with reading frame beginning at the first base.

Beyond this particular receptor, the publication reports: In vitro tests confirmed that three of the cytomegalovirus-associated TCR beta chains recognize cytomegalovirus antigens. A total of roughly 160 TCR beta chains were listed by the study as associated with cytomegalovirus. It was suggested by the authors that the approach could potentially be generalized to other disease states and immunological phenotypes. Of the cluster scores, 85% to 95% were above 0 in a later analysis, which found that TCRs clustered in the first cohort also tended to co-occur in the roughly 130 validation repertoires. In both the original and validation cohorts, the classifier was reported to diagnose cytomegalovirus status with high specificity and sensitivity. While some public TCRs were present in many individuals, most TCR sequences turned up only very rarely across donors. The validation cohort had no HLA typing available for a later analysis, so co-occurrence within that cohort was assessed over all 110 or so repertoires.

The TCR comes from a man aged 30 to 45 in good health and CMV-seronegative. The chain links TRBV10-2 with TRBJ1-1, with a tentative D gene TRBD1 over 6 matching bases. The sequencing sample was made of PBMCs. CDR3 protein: CACEGGGTEAFF. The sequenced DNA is TGCGCCTGCGAGGGAGGGGGGACTGAAGCTTTCTTT.